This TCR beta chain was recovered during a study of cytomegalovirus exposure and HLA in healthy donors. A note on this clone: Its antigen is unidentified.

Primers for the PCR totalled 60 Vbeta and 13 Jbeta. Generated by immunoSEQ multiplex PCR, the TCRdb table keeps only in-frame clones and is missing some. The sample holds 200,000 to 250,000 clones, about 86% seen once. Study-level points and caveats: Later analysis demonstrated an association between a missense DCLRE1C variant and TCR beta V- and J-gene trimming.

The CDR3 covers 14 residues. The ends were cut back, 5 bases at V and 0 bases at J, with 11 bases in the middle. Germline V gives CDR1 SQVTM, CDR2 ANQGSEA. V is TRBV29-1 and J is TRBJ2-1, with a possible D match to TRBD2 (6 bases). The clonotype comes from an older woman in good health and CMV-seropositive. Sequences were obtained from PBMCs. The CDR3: CSVPLGSSYNEQFF. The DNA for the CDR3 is TGCAGCGTTCCCCTCGGGAGCTCCTACAATGAGCAGTTCTTC.